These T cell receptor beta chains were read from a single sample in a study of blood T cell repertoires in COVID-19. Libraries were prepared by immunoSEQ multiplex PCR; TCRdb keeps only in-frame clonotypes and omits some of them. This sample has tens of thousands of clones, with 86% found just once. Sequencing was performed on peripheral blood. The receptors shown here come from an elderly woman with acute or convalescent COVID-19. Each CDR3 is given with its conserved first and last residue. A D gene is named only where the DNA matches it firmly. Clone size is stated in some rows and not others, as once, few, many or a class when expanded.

CASSFGGRNTEAFF TGCGCCAGCAGCTTCGGGGGGAGGAACACTGAAGCTTTCTTT - TRBJ1-1 TRBV5-1 -
CAISESLGTAYGYTF TGTGCCATCAGTGAGTCTTTAGGGACAGCCTATGGCTACACCTTC TRBD1 TRBJ1-2 TRBV10-3 -
CSVTDPGYTF TGCAGCGTTACAGACCCTGGCTACACCTTC - TRBJ1-2 TRBV29-1 -
CASSISTGSSGNTIYF TGTGCCAGTAGTATTTCAACAGGGAGTTCTGGAAACACCATATATTTT - TRBJ1-3 TRBV19 few
CASSSHRGSWGYTF TGCGCCAGCAGCTCACACAGGGGAAGTTGGGGCTACACCTTC TRBD1 TRBJ1-2 TRBV5-1 -
CASSPIRDSNQPQHF TGTGCCAGCAGCCCAATACGGGATAGCAATCAGCCCCAGCATTTT - TRBJ1-5 TRBV7-9 -
CASSPYGGSPPGELFF TGTGCCAGCAGCCCGTACGGCGGGAGTCCCCCCGGGGAGCTGTTTTTT TRBD2 TRBJ2-2 TRBV7-6 -
CASSIQKDRGREKLFF TGTGCCAGTAGTATCCAGAAAGACAGGGGACGGGAAAAACTGTTTTTT TRBD1 TRBJ1-4 TRBV19 -
CASSGGAGVYETQYF TGTGCCAGCAGCGGAGGGGCGGGAGTCTACGAGACCCAGTACTTC TRBD2 TRBJ2-5 TRBV9 -
CSASDRGTGGKTQYF TGCAGTGCTAGTGATAGGGGAACGGGGGGTAAGACACAGTACTTC TRBD2 TRBJ2-5 TRBV20-1 -
CASSDGGGNQPQHF TGTGCCAGCAGTGATGGCGGGGGTAATCAGCCCCAGCATTTT - TRBJ1-5 TRBV6-1 -
CASRQGAGQPQHF TGTGCCAGCAGACAGGGGGCAGGTCAGCCCCAGCATTTT TRBD1 TRBJ1-5 TRBV2 once
CASSQTSGLFNEQFF TGTGCCAGCAGCCAGACTAGCGGGCTATTCAATGAGCAGTTCTTC TRBD2 TRBJ2-1 TRBV6-6 -
CASSRGLASMESSYNEQFF TGCGCCAGCAGCCGAGGACTAGCTTCCATGGAATCAAGCTACAATGAGCAGTTCTTC TRBD2 TRBJ2-1 TRBV4-1 -
CASSQTLQGTQYF TGCGCCAGCAGCCAAACGCTACAGGGGACGCAGTATTTT TRBD1 TRBJ2-3 TRBV4-1 -
CASSLAPPTGANVLTF TGTGCCAGCAGCTTAGCCCCCCCCACTGGGGCCAACGTCCTGACTTTC - TRBJ2-6 TRBV7-6 -
CASSPKEEIAGELFF TGTGCCAGCAGCCCCAAGGAGGAGATCGCCGGGGAGCTGTTTTTT - TRBJ2-2 TRBV7-9 -
CASNSIAETQYF TGTGCCAGCAATTCAATAGCAGAGACCCAGTACTTC - TRBJ2-5 TRBV5-8 -
CASSQGWRTEAFF TGTGCCAGCAGCCAAGGGTGGAGGACTGAAGCTTTCTTT - TRBJ1-1 TRBV3-1/TRBV3-2 -
CAWGRDTQETQYF TGTGCCTGGGGAAGGGACACCCAAGAGACCCAGTACTTC - TRBJ2-5 TRBV30 -
CASSSGRTDTQYF TGTGCCAGCAGCTCGGGTAGGACAGATACGCAGTATTTT - TRBJ2-3 TRBV7-8 once
CASSLAVTRGDEQYF TGCGCCAGCAGCTTGGCCGTAACCAGGGGGGACGAGCAGTACTTC - TRBJ2-7 TRBV5-1 -
CASRLGGNNQPQHF TGTGCCAGTAGGTTAGGGGGTAACAATCAGCCCCAGCATTTT - TRBJ1-5 TRBV19 -
CASRYDRAGELFF TGTGCCAGCAGATATGACAGGGCCGGGGAGCTGTTTTTT TRBD1 TRBJ2-2 TRBV6-5 once
CASSQGTGGFNSPLHF TGCGCCAGCAGCCAAGGGACAGGGGGATTTAATTCACCCCTCCACTTT TRBD1 TRBJ1-6 TRBV4-1 few
CASSPAGTGVGGYTF TGTGCCAGCTCACCCGCCGGGACAGGGGTAGGGGGCTACACCTTC TRBD1 TRBJ1-2 TRBV18 -
CASSQEVPLREVTQYF TGTGCCAGCAGCCAAGAAGTGCCCTTGCGGGAGGTGACCCAGTACTTC TRBD2 TRBJ2-5 TRBV3-1/TRBV3-2 -
CASSLATTGYGYTF TGTGCCAGCAGCTTAGCGACGACAGGGTATGGCTACACCTTC TRBD1 TRBJ1-2 TRBV11-2 -
CASSLNRESRQPQHF TGTGCCAGCAGCTTAAATAGGGAGTCTCGGCAGCCCCAGCATTTT - TRBJ1-5 TRBV7-8 -
CASSWEVGSPAQETQYF TGTGCCAGCAGTTGGGAGGTCGGGAGCCCAGCCCAAGAGACCCAGTACTTC - TRBJ2-5 TRBV2 -